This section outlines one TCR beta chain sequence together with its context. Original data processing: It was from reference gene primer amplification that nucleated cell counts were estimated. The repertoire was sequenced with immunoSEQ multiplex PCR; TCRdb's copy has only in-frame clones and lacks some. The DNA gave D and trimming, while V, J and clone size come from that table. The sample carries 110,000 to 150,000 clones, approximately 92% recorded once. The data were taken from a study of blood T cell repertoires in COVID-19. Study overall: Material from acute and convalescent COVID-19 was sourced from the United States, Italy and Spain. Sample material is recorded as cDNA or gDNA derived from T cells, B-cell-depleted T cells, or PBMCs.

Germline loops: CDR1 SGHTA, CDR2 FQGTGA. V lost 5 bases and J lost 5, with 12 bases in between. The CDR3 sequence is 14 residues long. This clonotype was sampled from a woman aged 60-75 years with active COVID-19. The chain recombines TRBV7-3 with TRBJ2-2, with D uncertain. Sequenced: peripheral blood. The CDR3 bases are TGTGCCAGCAGCCCCAATCCGGTGACCGGGGAGCTGTTTTTT. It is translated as CASSPNPVTGELFF.